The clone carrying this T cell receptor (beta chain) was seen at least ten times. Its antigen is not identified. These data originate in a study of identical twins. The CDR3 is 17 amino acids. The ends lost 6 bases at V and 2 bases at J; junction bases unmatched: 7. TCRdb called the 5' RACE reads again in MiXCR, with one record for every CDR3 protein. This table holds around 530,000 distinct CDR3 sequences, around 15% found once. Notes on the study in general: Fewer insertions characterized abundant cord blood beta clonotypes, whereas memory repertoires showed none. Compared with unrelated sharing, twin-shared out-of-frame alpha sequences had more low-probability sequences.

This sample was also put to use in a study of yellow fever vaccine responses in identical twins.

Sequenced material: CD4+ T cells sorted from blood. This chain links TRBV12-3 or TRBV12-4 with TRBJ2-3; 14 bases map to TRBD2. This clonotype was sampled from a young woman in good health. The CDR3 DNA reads TGTGCCAGCAGGAAGACTAGCGGGGGGGGTTTCACAGATACGCAGTATTTT. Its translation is CASRKTSGGGFTDTQYF.